This TCR beta chain is from a study of T-cell reconstitution after alpha-beta-depleted transplantation in children. Findings of the study overall: Elevated TCRbeta diversity at day 60 was traced, in some patients, to surviving recipient T cells and thymic progenitors. T-cell counts and diversity were attributed mostly to newly produced T cells one year after transplant. At around two months after transplant, the alpha-beta T cells were reportedly derived from several hundred expanded clones that came from non-depleted graft cells.

Unique molecular identifiers were incorporated when the TCRbeta library was constructed. TCRdb independently ran MiXCR on the PCR reads; one entry per CDR3 protein. Of about 500,000 distinct CDR3 sequences listed, roughly 11% are singletons. This clonotype was detected a few times. Its antigen remains unidentified. This receptor was obtained from a female patient between 2 and 15 years old who had a stem cell transplant for aplastic anemia, so the T cells may come from the graft donor. This specimen was PBMCs, mostly from graft donor cells, taken 180 days after TCRalphabeta/CD19-depleted stem cell transplant.

This chain's CDR3 is CASSVAGDSNQPQHF. DNA for the CDR3: TGTGCCAGCAGCGTAGCCGGAGACAGCAATCAGCCCCAGCATTTT. The chain couples TRBV9 to TRBJ1-5; D is ambiguous. Trimming removed 0 bases from V and 1 base from J, with 8 bases in between. This CDR3 comprises 15 residues. The germline gives CDR1 SGDLS, CDR2 YYNGEE.